The 7 T cell receptor beta chains below come from one sample, sequenced in a study of vaccination and CD4 T cells after COVID-19. Antigens of these TCRs are unknown. Sample treatment: approximately 9-day PBMC culture with coronavirus spike peptide pools or control peptides (ViraFEST assay). Oncomine TCR Beta short-read sequencing was applied to DNA from cultured CD4+ T cells. Each CDR3 protein gets one entry after TCRdb re-called the PCR reads with MiXCR. The sample records tens of thousands of distinct CDR3 sequences, about 62% being singletons. Sequences were derived from CD4+ T cells from blood, cultured in vitro, sampled before SARS-CoV-2 vaccination. All receptors come from a human donor who received a COVID-19 vaccine.

This sequence joins TRBV10-3 and TRBJ2-1; D gene unclear. The ends were cut back, 4 bases at V and 6 bases at J, with 10 bases in the middle. CDR1 is ENHRY and CDR2 is SYGVKD in the germline V gene. The CDR3 runs to 13 residues. CDR3: CAISGLKANEQFF. For the CDR3, the DNA is TGTGCCATCAGTGGCCTAAAGGCCAATGAGCAGTTCTTC.

V is TRBV6-1 and J is TRBJ2-3, with 8 bases that match TRBD2. This CDR3 spans 14 amino acids. The trim removed 7 bases at V and 5 bases at J, leaving 8 bases unmatched. From germline, CDR1 is MNHNS and CDR2 SASEGT. The CDR3 nucleotides read TGTGCCAGCAAAGTTAGCGGGGATTTAGATACGCAGTATTTT. This gives the protein CASKVSGDLDTQYF.

The CDR3 loop reads CASSLMDSNYGYTF. CDR3 nucleotides: TGTGCCAGCAGCTTGATGGACAGTAACTATGGCTACACCTTC. The V and J genes are TRBV7-8 and TRBJ1-2; a possible D gene is TRBD1 (6 bases). Germline-derived CDR1 and CDR2 are SGHVS and FQNEAQ. This CDR3 is 14 amino acids long. V was cut by 3 bases and J by 1 base, with 9 bases left in between.

The gene calls are TRBV20-1 and TRBJ2-7, with D possibly matching TRBD2 (6 bases). From germline, CDR1 is DFQATT and CDR2 SNEGSKA (reference sequence). V dropped 0 bases and J dropped 6 bases, with 12 bases sitting between them. The CDR3 has 13 residues. The CDR3 sequence is CSAREGLGGEQYF. DNA for the CDR3: TGCAGTGCTAGAGAGGGCCTCGGGGGCGAGCAGTACTTC.

The rearrangement joins TRBV10-1 to TRBJ1-2; D may be TRBD1 (5 bases). The germline V and J ends were trimmed by 3 bases and 8 bases, with 13 bases remaining between them. Germline values: CDR1 WNHNN, CDR2 SYGVQD (reference sequence). The CDR3 is made up of 13 amino acids. The CDR3 region is CASSDTRVGGYTF. CDR3 in DNA: TGCGCCAGCAGTGATACCAGGGTGGGAGGCTACACCTTC.

This sequence joins TRBV2 and TRBJ2-7; TRBD1 matches at 7 bases. CDR3 length: 14 residues. The junction had 6 bases not matched to a gene; V was cut back by 3 bases and J by 4 bases. Germline CDR1 reads SNHLY; CDR2 reads FYNNEI. CDR3 protein: CASSDPIRGYEQYF. As DNA, the CDR3 is TGTGCCAGCAGTGATCCAATCAGGGGGTACGAGCAGTACTTC. The variable domain in full, completed from reference TRBV2 and TRBJ2-7, reads EPEVTQTPSHQVTQMGQEVILRCVPISNHLYFYWYRQILGQKVEFLVSFYNNEISEKSEIFDDQFSVERPDGSNFTLKIRSTKLEDSAMYFCASSDPIRGYEQYFGPGTRLTVT.

This sequence joins TRBV12-3 or TRBV12-4 and TRBJ1-6; the match to TRBD1 covers 12 bases. V lost 3 bases to trimming and J lost 9 bases; unmatched junction nucleotides: 6. The CDR3 totals 16 residues. CDR3: CASSFGTGGSFSPLHF. In DNA, the CDR3 is TGTGCCAGCAGTTTCGGGACAGGGGGCTCTTTTTCACCCCTCCACTTT.